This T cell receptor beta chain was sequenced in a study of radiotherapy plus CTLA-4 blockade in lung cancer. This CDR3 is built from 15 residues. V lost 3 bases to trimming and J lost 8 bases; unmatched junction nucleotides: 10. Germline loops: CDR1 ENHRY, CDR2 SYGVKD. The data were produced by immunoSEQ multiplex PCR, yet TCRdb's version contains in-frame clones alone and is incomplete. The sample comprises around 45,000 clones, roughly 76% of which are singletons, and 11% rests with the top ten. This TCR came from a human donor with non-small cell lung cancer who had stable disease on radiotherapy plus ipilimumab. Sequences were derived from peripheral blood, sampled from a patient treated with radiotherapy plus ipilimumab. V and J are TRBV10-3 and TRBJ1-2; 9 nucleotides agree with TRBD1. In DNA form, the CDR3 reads TGTGCCATCAGTGAACCGGGACAGGGAACCTCAGGCTACACCTTC. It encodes CAISEPGQGTSGYTF.